A single TCR beta chain is shown here with its context. Its antigen is not known. This CDR3 contains 16 residues. Germline V lookup: CDR1 LGHNA, CDR2 YSLEER. The germline V and J ends were trimmed by 1 base and 2 bases, with 14 bases remaining between them. This sample is part of a study of response to subunit inactivated influenza vaccine. TCRdb fed the RT-PCR reads into MiXCR, producing one record per CDR3 protein. The sample yields hundreds of thousands of distinct CDR3 sequences, over 11% seen once. General study points: There was a suggestion from the authors that each seasonal influenza vaccination recruits few new T cells.

This chain links TRBV4-3 with TRBJ1-1; D may be TRBD1 (5 bases). The receptor's source is a man over 45 who received an inactivated influenza vaccine. The sequencing here drew on PBMCs from blood, taken around 15 days before vaccination. This chain's CDR3 is CASSQGGDSLNTEAFF. CDR3 DNA sequence: TGCGCCAGCAGCCAAGGTGGAGACAGCTTAAACACTGAAGCTTTCTTT.